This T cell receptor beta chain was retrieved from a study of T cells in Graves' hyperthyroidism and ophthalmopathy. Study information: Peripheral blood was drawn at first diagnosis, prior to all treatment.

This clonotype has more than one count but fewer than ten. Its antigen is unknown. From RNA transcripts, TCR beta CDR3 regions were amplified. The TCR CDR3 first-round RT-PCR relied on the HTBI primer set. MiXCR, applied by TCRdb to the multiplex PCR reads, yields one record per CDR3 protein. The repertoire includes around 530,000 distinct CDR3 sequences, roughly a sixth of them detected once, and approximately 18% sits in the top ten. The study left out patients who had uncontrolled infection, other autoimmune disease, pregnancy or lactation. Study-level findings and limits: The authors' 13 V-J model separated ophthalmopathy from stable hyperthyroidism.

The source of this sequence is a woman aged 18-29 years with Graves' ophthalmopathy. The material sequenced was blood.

The CDR3 DNA follows: TGTGCCAGCAGTCCCGGACAGCCCTACAATGAGCAGTTCTTC. Its protein is CASSPGQPYNEQFF. The rearrangement links TRBV12-3 or TRBV12-4 to TRBJ2-1, with D tentatively TRBD1 (6 bases). V gave up 5 bases and J gave up 2 bases, with 10 bases separating them. The CDR3 has 14 residues.